This TCR beta chain was identified in a study of T cell repertoires and Cas9 in healthy adults. Study as a whole: Characterization of SpCas9-reactive CD4 and CD8 T cells covered multi-effector potency, cytotoxicity and lineage.

Germline lookup yields CDR1 SNHLY and CDR2 FYNNEI. CDR3 length: 13 amino acids. Trimming took off 3 bases at V and 6 bases at J, with 9 bases between the two ends. The protocol was immunoSEQ multiplex PCR, while the TCRdb copy is restricted to in-frame clones and leaves out a portion. Altogether tens of thousands of clones are present, roughly nine tenths being singletons, with the ten largest covering approximately 1.5%. This TCR was recovered from a human donor in good health. The sequenced material came from CD4+ effector T cells (CD127+, CD25-, CD137-, CD154-) from PBMCs; culture status not recorded. This sequence joins TRBV2 and TRBJ2-1, with D tentatively TRBD2 (5 bases). CDR3 sequence reads: CASSDGVSNEQFF. CDR3 bases: TGTGCCAGCAGTGACGGGGTAAGCAATGAGCAGTTCTTC. The full variable domain, its missing parts supplied by reference TRBV2 and TRBJ2-1, is EPEVTQTPSHQVTQMGQEVILRCVPISNHLYFYWYRQILGQKVEFLVSFYNNEISEKSEIFDDQFSVERPDGSNFTLKIRSTKLEDSAMYFCASSDGVSNEQFFGPGTRLTVL.